These 10 T cell receptor beta chains share one sample of origin, sequenced in a study of T cell clusters in autoimmune cytopenias. TRB was amplified from roughly 0.25 ug of peripheral blood genomic DNA per sample. One tube held mixed TRB-A and TRB-B primer pools for touch-down PCR. TCRdb processed the multiplex PCR reads again and assigns one entry to each CDR3 protein, with no DNA. Its table lists 3,500 or so distinct CDR3 sequences. Sequencing was performed on peripheral blood. The source is a human donor with an autoimmune cytopenia, with autoimmune hepatitis or in good health (not recorded which).

The rearrangement links TRBV6-5 to TRBJ2-5; TCRdb selects TRBD2, and the lack of DNA leaves this call unchecked. CDR1 and CDR2 (germline): MNHEY, SVGAGI. There are 16 residues in the CDR3. The chain's CDR3 is CASSYWAGGQEETQYF.

This chain uses TRBV7-9 with TRBJ2-3; with no DNA, the TCRdb D assignment of TRBD2 cannot be verified. This CDR3 region has 15 residues. The germline CDR1 and CDR2 sequences are SEHNR and FQNEAQ (reference sequence). CDR3 protein: CASSYNSGGADTQYF.

Its frequency marks this clonotype as medium-sized. The V gene is TRBV19, the J gene TRBJ2-7; TCRdb calls TRBD1, which cannot be checked without DNA. The CDR3 is 13 residues long. CDR1 is LNHDA, CDR2 SQIVND, per germline (reference sequence). The chain's CDR3 is CATGDGQGYEQYF.

The J gene is TRBJ2-7, the V gene TRBV20-1; absent DNA, TCRdb's TRBD1 call cannot be checked. CDR1 is DFQATT, CDR2 SNEGSKA, per germline (reference sequence). The CDR3 covers 16 residues. The CDR3 is CSARTRGNALYYEQYF.

The chain carries TRBV4-1 and TRBJ2-7; TCRdb lists TRBD2, though no DNA is available to test this call. From germline, CDR1 is MGHRA and CDR2 YSYEKL. The CDR3 runs 14 residues. The CDR3 protein is CASSQVGGRNEQYF.

This clonotype shows up as large (0.1 to 1%) by frequency. The chain has TRBV6-5 and TRBJ1-2; no DNA is available, so the TRBD1 call from TCRdb remains unchecked. The CDR3 loop spans 17 amino acids. Germline V gives CDR1 MNHEY, CDR2 SVGAGI. The CDR3 sequence is CASSYSETGVYSAGYTF.

The rearrangement links TRBV28 to TRBJ2-5; TCRdb reports TRBD1, a call that lacks DNA to check it against. This CDR3 is built from 16 residues. The germline V gene encodes CDR1 MDHEN and CDR2 SYDVKM. CDR3 protein: CASSEVGVGIQETQYF. Complete variable domain (other parts from reference TRBV28 and TRBJ2-5): DVKVTQSSRYLVKRTGEKVFLECVQDMDHENMFWYRQDPGLGLRLIYFSYDVKMKEKGDIPEGYSVSREKKERFSLILESASTNQTSMYLCASSEVGVGIQETQYFGPGTRLLVL.

By frequency, this clonotype registers medium-sized. The rearrangement uses TRBV6-5 and TRBJ2-3; TCRdb outputs TRBD1, but without DNA this stays unchecked. Germline values: CDR1 MNHEY, CDR2 SVGAGI. This CDR3 spans 16 amino acids. The CDR3 reads CASSLYRVEGTDTQYF.

V gene TRBV27 combines with J gene TRBJ2-1; TCRdb outputs TRBD1, but without DNA this stays unchecked. Germline CDR1 and CDR2: MNHEY and SMNVEV (reference sequence). CDR3 length: 15 amino acids. CDR3 region: CASSIKTGGYGEQFF.

By frequency, this clonotype registers medium-sized. J is TRBJ1-6 and V is TRBV7-9. This CDR3 has 13 residues. Germline values: CDR1 SEHNR, CDR2 FQNEAQ (reference sequence). The CDR3 loop reads CASSLGEAVALHF. Full variable domain (remainder filled in from reference TRBV7-9 and TRBJ1-6): DTGVSQNPRHKITKRGQNVTFRCDPISEHNRLYWYRQTLGQGPEFLTYFQNEAQLEKSRLLSDRFSAERPKGSFSTLEIQRTEQGDSAMYLCASSLGEAVALHFGNGTRLTVT.